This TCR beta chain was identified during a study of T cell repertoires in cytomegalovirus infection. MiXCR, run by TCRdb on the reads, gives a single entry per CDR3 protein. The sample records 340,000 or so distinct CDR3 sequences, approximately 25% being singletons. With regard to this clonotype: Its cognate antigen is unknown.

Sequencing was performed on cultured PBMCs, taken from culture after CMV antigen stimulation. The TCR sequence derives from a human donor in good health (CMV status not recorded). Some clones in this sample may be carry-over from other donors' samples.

The CDR3 protein is CASSLQGEETQYF. For the CDR3, the DNA is TGTGCCAGCAGCTTACAGGGGGAAGAGACCCAGTACTTC. V gene TRBV7-3 combines with J gene TRBJ2-5, with 7 bases lining up with TRBD1. Losses at the gene ends were 2 bases for V and 3 bases for J; bases not matched to a gene: 0. CDR3 length: 13 amino acids. The germline V gene has CDR1 SGHTA and CDR2 FQGTGA.